Below are 17 T cell receptor beta chains sequenced from a single sample in a study of OX40 agonist ivuxolimab in advanced cancers. Sequencing used immunoSEQ multiplex PCR; TCRdb keeps in-frame clones, though not all of them. The sample lists tens of thousands of clones, around 77% occurring once. The material was CD4+ or CD8+ T cells sorted from blood, obtained in a trial of the OX40 agonist ivuxolimab. Receptors originate from an adult with an advanced solid tumor such as melanoma, head and neck, liver or kidney cancer.

The gene calls are TRBV6-6 and TRBJ2-1; D not resolved. V was pared by 3 bases and J by 5 bases, with 5 bases between. This CDR3 spans 12 amino acids. Germline CDR1 is MNHNY and CDR2 is SVGAGI (reference sequence). DNA for the CDR3: TGTGCCAGCAGTTATGGCGACAATGAGCAGTTCTTC. Encoded protein: CASSYGDNEQFF.

V gene TRBV4-3 combines with J gene TRBJ2-1, with 14 bases fitting TRBD2. This CDR3 has 16 residues. Germline loops: CDR1 LGHNA, CDR2 YSLEER. V lost 4 bases, J lost 8 bases, and 7 bases stayed unmatched. The CDR3 reads CASSPTSGGAGDEQFF. The CDR3 nucleotides read TGCGCCAGCAGCCCGACTAGCGGGGGGGCCGGGGATGAGCAGTTCTTC.

The DNA for the CDR3 is TGTGCCACCATGGGCACCGGGACTCCTTCCTACGAGCAGTACTTC. This gives the protein CATMGTGTPSYEQYF. This chain connects TRBV10-3 to TRBJ2-7; possible D gene TRBD2, 6 bases. The CDR3 is 15 amino acids. Trimming shortened V by 10 bases and J by 1 base, and 20 bases separated the two germline ends. CDR1 is ENHRY and CDR2 is SYGVKD in the germline V gene.

This clone was counted a few times. In nucleotides, the CDR3 is TGTGCCAGCAGCCCAACCCAAGGGGAAGAGACCCAGTACTTC. Amino acids: CASSPTQGEETQYF. The chain combines TRBV7-9 with TRBJ2-5, with D perhaps TRBD1 (5 bases). Germline CDR1 SEHNR, CDR2 FQNEAQ (reference sequence). Between the trimmed V and J ends, which lost 5 bases and 3 bases, there was a span of 13 bases. This CDR3 spans 14 amino acids.

This rearrangement joins TRBV28 to TRBJ2-2, with D perhaps TRBD2 (6 bases). Germline values: CDR1 MDHEN, CDR2 SYDVKM. Trimming shortened V by 3 bases and J by 7 bases, and 9 bases separated the two germline ends. The CDR3 sequence is 13 residues long. In DNA, the CDR3 is TGTGCCAGCAGTTTTGGGAGGAGCGGGGAGCTGTTTTTT. Translation gives CASSFGRSGELFF. The whole variable domain, filled in from reference TRBV28 and TRBJ2-2, reads DVKVTQSSRYLVKRTGEKVFLECVQDMDHENMFWYRQDPGLGLRLIYFSYDVKMKEKGDIPEGYSVSREKKERFSLILESASTNQTSMYLCASSFGRSGELFFGEGSRLTVL.

The rearrangement uses TRBV5-4 and TRBJ1-1; maybe TRBD1 (5 bases). The CDR3 extends over 13 amino acids. Between the trimmed V and J ends, which lost 2 bases and 6 bases, there was a span of 11 bases. The germline gives CDR1 SGHNT, CDR2 YYREEE (reference sequence). CDR3 sequence: CASSLQAGPEAFF. The CDR3 coding sequence is TGTGCCAGCAGCTTACAGGCGGGGCCTGAAGCTTTCTTT.

This chain uses TRBV30 with TRBJ2-7; a possible D gene is TRBD1 (6 bases). The germline gives CDR1 GTSNPN, CDR2 SVGIG (reference sequence). Between the trimmed V and J ends, which lost 2 bases and 0 bases, there was a span of 8 bases. This CDR3 has 13 amino acids. Written as DNA, the CDR3 is TGTGCCTGGAGTCAGGGGACCTCCTACGAGCAGTACTTC. It translates to CAWSQGTSYEQYF.

The chain has TRBV6-5 and TRBJ2-5; 8 bases line up with TRBD1. The junction had 7 bases not matched to a gene; V was cut back by 5 bases and J by 2 bases. Germline CDR1 reads MNHEY; CDR2 reads SVGAGI. This CDR3 has 15 amino acids. CDR3 nucleotide sequence: TGTGCCAGCAGTCAGACAGGGGCCCAGCAAGAGACCCAGTACTTC. This encodes CASSQTGAQQETQYF.

This sequence joins TRBV4-2 and TRBJ1-1; TRBD1 matches 9 bases. The CDR3 is made up of 14 amino acids. Losses at the gene ends were 3 bases for V and 6 bases for J; bases not matched to a gene: 5. CDR1 and CDR2 from the germline V gene are LGHNA and YNFKEQ. The CDR3 nucleotides are TGTGCCAGCAGCCAGCCGGGACAGGGTGCTGAAGCTTTCTTT. This codes for CASSQPGQGAEAFF.

The gene calls are TRBV6-6 and TRBJ2-2; D may match TRBD1 or TRBD2 (5 bases each). The CDR3 extends over 13 amino acids. CDR1 is MNHNY and CDR2 is SVGAGI in the germline V gene (reference sequence). Trimming left V 2 bases short and J 6 bases short, with 7 bases between. CDR3 in amino acids: CASSYQGAGELFF. CDR3 DNA sequence: TGTGCCAGCAGTTACCAGGGAGCCGGGGAGCTGTTTTTT.

This clone was observed a few times. V and J are TRBV10-2 and TRBJ2-2; tentative D call: TRBD2 (5 bases). Trimming left V 3 bases short and J 3 bases short, with 11 bases between. Germline V gene lookup returns CDR1 WSHSY and CDR2 SAAADI. The CDR3 length is 15 residues. In nucleotides, the CDR3 is TGCGCCAGCAGTGATTCGCGGGTTTACACCGGGGAGCTGTTTTTT. This sequence encodes CASSDSRVYTGELFF.

The rearrangement links TRBV5-6 to TRBJ2-7; 9 positions agree with TRBD2. The CDR3 has 15 amino acids. The ends lost 1 base at V and 1 base at J; junction bases unmatched: 3. CDR1 SGHDT and CDR2 YYEEEE come from the germline V gene. CDR3 loop: CASSLTSGFSYEQYF. The CDR3 DNA reads TGTGCCAGCAGCTTGACTAGCGGGTTTTCCTACGAGCAGTACTTC.

This sequence joins TRBV4-1 and TRBJ2-3, with no clear D. Germline CDR1 MGHRA, CDR2 YSYEKL. Trimming cost V 0 bases and J 0 bases, with 7 bases left between them. This CDR3 has 15 amino acids. Here the CDR3 reads CASSQESASTDTQYF. The DNA of the CDR3 is TGCGCCAGCAGCCAAGAATCCGCTAGCACAGATACGCAGTATTTT.

Only a few counts were recorded for this clone. The V gene is TRBV19, the J gene TRBJ1-2; D is perhaps TRBD1 (6 bases). The length of the CDR3 is 14 residues. CDR1 is LNHDA, CDR2 SQIVND, per germline (reference sequence). Trimming removed 5 bases from V and 1 base from J, with 11 bases in between. CDR3 in DNA: TGTGCCAGTAGTTTGGACAGCGTTAACTATGGCTACACCTTC. It codes for CASSLDSVNYGYTF. Drawing the rest from reference TRBV19 and TRBJ1-2, the complete variable domain is DGGITQSPKYLFRKEGQNVTLSCEQNLNHDAMYWYRQDPGQGLRLIYYSQIVNDFQKGDIAEGYSVSREKKESFPLTVTSAQKNPTAFYLCASSLDSVNYGYTFGSGTRLTVV.

The chain couples TRBV9 to TRBJ2-1; D unclear. The CDR3 runs 15 residues. Trimming cost V 0 bases and J 3 bases, with 10 bases left between them. Germline lookup yields CDR1 SGDLS and CDR2 YYNGEE. The CDR3 DNA sequence: TGTGCCAGCAGCGTAGTGGCCACCGGCTACAATGAGCAGTTCTTC. This codes for CASSVVATGYNEQFF.

The chain couples TRBV19 to TRBJ2-7; either TRBD1 or TRBD2 may fit D (5 bases each). Germline values: CDR1 LNHDA, CDR2 SQIVND (reference sequence). This CDR3 is 14 amino acids long. The ends were cut back, 4 bases at V and 3 bases at J, with 13 bases in the middle. The CDR3 DNA is TGTGCCAGTAGTACCCCCGGGACCTTCTACGAGCAGTACTTC. Protein product: CASSTPGTFYEQYF.

J is TRBJ1-2 and V is TRBV19; 9 bases fit TRBD1. V trimming: 10 bases; J trimming: 4 bases; junction bases outside the gene matches: 10. The CDR3 sequence is 14 residues long. Germline CDR1 reads LNHDA; CDR2 reads SQIVND (reference sequence). The CDR3 region is CATWGTGSSYGYTF. CDR3 coding DNA: TGTGCCACTTGGGGGACAGGGAGTAGCTATGGCTACACCTTC.